In its sample, the clone carrying this TCR beta chain was seen many times. As yet, its antigen is unknown. This sample is drawn from a study of blood T cells in healthy people across ages. Study results and caveats: Donor CMV status, an unknown factor, possibly confounded changes in expanded clonotypes.

The V and J ends lost 6 bases and 2 bases respectively, with 12 bases between them. The CDR3 loop spans 14 amino acids. Primed by a sample-barcoded 5' primer and a J-beta primer mix, a second PCR proceeded for roughly 6 to 12 cycles. A tag from a template-switch adaptor with 12 random nucleotides marked each cDNA molecule. Each CDR3 protein is one row after TCRdb ran MiXCR on the 5' RACE reads. The table includes some 290,000 distinct CDR3 sequences, around 29% detected once. Material: blood. This chain joins TRBV12-3 or TRBV12-4 and TRBJ2-3, with D possibly matching TRBD1 (6 bases). The sequence came from a woman in her 70s in good health. The CDR3 bases are TGTGCCAGCAGCCCTGGACAGAACACAGATACGCAGTATTTT. Translation: CASSPGQNTDTQYF.